This is a list of T cell receptor beta chains from one sample in a study of OX40 agonist ivuxolimab in advanced cancers. Data came from immunoSEQ multiplex PCR; TCRdb stores just in-frame clones and leaves some out. The sample has 73,000 or so clones, approximately 85% seen once. Sequencing was performed on CD4+ or CD8+ T cells sorted from blood, taken in a trial of the OX40 agonist ivuxolimab. All receptors derive from an adult with an advanced solid tumor such as melanoma, head and neck, liver or kidney cancer. Each CDR3 is given with its conserved first and last residue. A D gene is named only where the DNA matches it firmly. Some rows have no size entry. The others give once, few or many, or a class for an expanded clone.

CDR3 length	clone size	V gene	D gene	J gene	CDR3 DNA	CDR3 protein
14	.	TRBV7-9	.	TRBJ1-1	TGTGCCAGCGACGCTGGGGGAGGGAACACTGAAGCTTTCTTT	CASDAGGGNTEAFF
14	.	TRBV2	TRBD1	TRBJ2-1	TGTGCCAGCAGCCGGGACAGGGGGCAGGATGAGCAGTTCTTC	CASSRDRGQDEQFF
16	.	TRBV5-1	.	TRBJ1-6	TGCGCCAGCAGCCAAGGACCCTATGACGGCTCCCAACCCCTCCACTTT	CASSQGPYDGSQPLHF
16	.	TRBV2	.	TRBJ1-4	TGTGCCAGCAGGGCCCGGACACTCCGAAGTAATGAAAAACTGTTTTTT	CASRARTLRSNEKLFF
15	.	TRBV7-2	.	TRBJ2-3	TGTGCCAGCAGCTTAGATCCGGGGCCCACAGATACGCAGTATTTT	CASSLDPGPTDTQYF
15	.	TRBV11-2	TRBD1	TRBJ1-4	TGTGCCAGCAGCTTTGTCACAGGGGGAAATGAAAAACTGTTTTTT	CASSFVTGGNEKLFF
15	.	TRBV7-9	.	TRBJ1-2	TGTGCCAGCAGCTTCGGGGGGGACGGTTCCTATGGCTACACCTTC	CASSFGGDGSYGYTF
12	.	TRBV30	.	TRBJ2-7	TGTGCCTGGCTTCGCAGCTCCTACGAGCAGTACTTC	CAWLRSSYEQYF
12	.	TRBV7-2	.	TRBJ1-2	TGTGCCAGCAGCTTCGACGCTAACGGCTACACCTTC	CASSFDANGYTF
19	once	TRBV10-1	.	TRBJ2-1	TGCGCCAGCAACACGGGGACCCCCCGAAAATCCAGCTCCTACAATGAGCAGTTCTTC	CASNTGTPRKSSSYNEQFF
12	.	TRBV6-5	TRBD1	TRBJ1-1	TGTGCCAGCAGTACTCCGGGACAGGAAGCTTTCTTT	CASSTPGQEAFF
17	.	TRBV12-2	.	TRBJ2-3	TGTGCAAGTCGCTTCCCCCAGGTTGAGGGGGCGTCAGATACGCAGTATTTT	CASRFPQVEGASDTQYF
12	.	TRBV7-9	.	TRBJ1-2	TGTGCCAGCAGCCTCGGCATGGAAGGCTACACCTTC	CASSLGMEGYTF
14	.	TRBV6-5	.	TRBJ1-1	TGTGCCAGCAGTTACGGAGAGGGGAACACTGAAGCTTTCTTT	CASSYGEGNTEAFF
14	.	TRBV5-1	.	TRBJ1-3	TGCGCCAGCAGCCTAGATACTCTGGGAAACACCATATATTTT	CASSLDTLGNTIYF
16	.	TRBV18	.	TRBJ1-3	TGTGCCAGCTCACCTCAAGACATCGACTCTGGAAACACCATATATTTT	CASSPQDIDSGNTIYF
12	.	TRBV6-5	.	TRBJ1-1	TGTGCCAGCAAAGTCAGTCGGACTGAAGCTTTCTTT	CASKVSRTEAFF
15	.	TRBV30	TRBD1	TRBJ1-4	TGTGCCTGGAGTGCCAGGGGGCATACTAATGAAAAACTGTTTTTT	CAWSARGHTNEKLFF
16	.	TRBV27	.	TRBJ1-1	TGTGCCAGCAGTCCCATGGCCGGGACACCAAACACTGAAGCTTTCTTT	CASSPMAGTPNTEAFF
15	few	TRBV30	TRBD1	TRBJ1-3	TGTGCCTGGAGTTCGGGACAGCACTCTGGAAACACCATATATTTT	CAWSSGQHSGNTIYF
15	.	TRBV30	TRBD1	TRBJ1-5	TGTGCCTTCGACAGGGGGGGTTATAGCAATCAGCCCCAGCATTTT	CAFDRGGYSNQPQHF
13	.	TRBV2	TRBD1	TRBJ2-7	TGTGCCAGTCTTCGGGACAGGGACTACGAGCAGTACTTC	CASLRDRDYEQYF
13	.	TRBV27	.	TRBJ1-5	TGTGCCAGCAGTGACAACGGGAATCAGCCCCAGCATTTT	CASSDNGNQPQHF
14	.	TRBV19	.	TRBJ1-2	TGTGCCAGTAGTATAGGGGCAGGGGAGTATGGCTACACCTTC	CASSIGAGEYGYTF
12	.	TRBV18	.	TRBJ2-3	TGTGCCAGCTCACTCTTAGCAGATACGCAGTATTTT	CASSLLADTQYF
14	.	TRBV27	TRBD1	TRBJ1-6	TGTGCCAGCAGTGACAGGGGGATAGGTTCACCCCTCCACTTT	CASSDRGIGSPLHF
15	.	TRBV5-6	TRBD2	TRBJ2-3	TGTGCCAGCAGCTTGGAACTAGCGGGGAGAGATACGCAGTATTTT	CASSLELAGRDTQYF
13	.	TRBV18	.	TRBJ1-2	TGTGCCAGCTCTCCAATGGACACGTATGGCTACACCTTC	CASSPMDTYGYTF
14	.	TRBV5-4	TRBD1	TRBJ2-2	TGTGCCAGCAGCTTACAGGGGGCCACCGGGGAGCTGTTTTTT	CASSLQGATGELFF
17	.	TRBV7-2	.	TRBJ2-3	TGTGCCAGCAGCTTAGCGGGGGGGCTACGGAGCACAGATACGCAGTATTTT	CASSLAGGLRSTDTQYF
15	.	TRBV10-2	.	TRBJ1-6	TGCGCCAGCAGTGAGGGGGGATCTTATAATTCACCCCTCCACTTT	CASSEGGSYNSPLHF
16	.	TRBV19	TRBD1	TRBJ1-1	TGTGCCAGTAGGCCTCCGGGACAGCACCTGAACACTGAAGCTTTCTTT	CASRPPGQHLNTEAFF
17	.	TRBV10-2	.	TRBJ1-6	TGCGCCAGCAGTGAGTCGACTCCAGGTAGAGGAAATTCACCCCTCCACTTT	CASSESTPGRGNSPLHF
14	.	TRBV5-8	.	TRBJ1-2	TGTGCCAGCAGCTTTCAACAGGGTTTGCGCGGCTACACCTTC	CASSFQQGLRGYTF
14	.	TRBV4-2	.	TRBJ1-4	TGTGCCAGCAGCCAAGGGAGGCTTAATGAAAAACTGTTTTTT	CASSQGRLNEKLFF